Listed below are T cell receptor beta chains from one sample, sequenced in a study of OX40 agonist ivuxolimab in advanced cancers. The repertoire was sequenced with immunoSEQ multiplex PCR; TCRdb's copy has only in-frame clones and lacks some. Here the sample spans 80,000 to 100,000 clones, 86% being singletons. Sequenced here: CD4+ or CD8+ T cells sorted from blood, sampled in a trial of the OX40 agonist ivuxolimab. These receptors were taken from an adult with an advanced solid tumor such as melanoma, head and neck, liver or kidney cancer. Both conserved end residues are part of each CDR3. D genes are given only for firm matches. The size of a clone is reported for some rows only, either as once, few or many, or as a class for expanded clones.

j_call clone_size v_call d_call cdr3_nt cdr3_aa
TRBJ2-7 . TRBV18 . TGTGCCAGCTCACCGGGGGGGCTCTCCTACGAGCAGTACTTC CASSPGGLSYEQYF
TRBJ2-5 . TRBV15 . TGTGCCACCAGCAGACTAGGACTGGGAGAGACCCAGTACTTC CATSRLGLGETQYF
TRBJ2-7 . TRBV7-2 TRBD2 TGTGCCAGCAGCTTGGTTAGCGGGGGTTCCTACGAGCAGTACTTC CASSLVSGGSYEQYF
TRBJ1-2 once TRBV5-4 TRBD1 TGTGCCAGCAGCTTGTCCGGGACAGGGGGGCCCTATGGCTACACCTTC CASSLSGTGGPYGYTF
TRBJ2-5 . TRBV5-6 TRBD2 TGTGCCAGCAGCTTAGCGGGGGGGGTCCAAGAGACCCAGTACTTC CASSLAGGVQETQYF
TRBJ1-6 . TRBV23-1 . TGCGCCAGCAGTCTCTCAGGTCAGGGTGGTAATTCACCCCTCCACTTT CASSLSGQGGNSPLHF
TRBJ1-1 . TRBV9 . TGTGCCAGCAGCAGCCGTGGGTCCACCACTGAAGCTTTCTTT CASSSRGSTTEAFF
TRBJ1-1 . TRBV6-5 . TGTGCCAGCAGTCCACAGACCGGAATGAACACTGAAGCTTTCTTT CASSPQTGMNTEAFF
TRBJ1-5 . TRBV19 . TGTGCCACCACCGCGGCAGGGAATCAGCCCCAGCATTTT CATTAAGNQPQHF
TRBJ1-4 few TRBV30 . TGTGCCTGGGCACGTCTCCCTCACCCGGGACGGACGGTACACGAAAAACTGTTTTTT CAWARLPHPGRTVHEKLFF
TRBJ2-2 . TRBV5-8 TRBD2 TGTGCCAGCAGCTTAGTATTGGGAGGGCGTCGCACCGGGGAGCTGTTTTTT CASSLVLGGRRTGELFF
TRBJ2-5 . TRBV9 . TGTGCCAGCAGCGTAGGGGAATCAAGTCTGGAGACCCAGTACTTC CASSVGESSLETQYF
TRBJ1-1 . TRBV5-4 TRBD1 TGTGCCAGCAGCGAAGAAGACAGGGACACTGAAGCTTTCTTT CASSEEDRDTEAFF
TRBJ2-3 . TRBV11-3 TRBD1 TGTGCCAGCAGCTCACAGGGGAGCACAGATACGCAGTATTTT CASSSQGSTDTQYF
TRBJ1-5 . TRBV6-6 . TGTGCCAGCAGGACGGGGGGGGCTGGTCAGCCCCAGCATTTT CASRTGGAGQPQHF
TRBJ2-2 . TRBV29-1 TRBD1 TGCAGCGTTACCCCTGACAGGGGAGGAGCCGGGGAGCTGTTTTTT CSVTPDRGGAGELFF
TRBJ2-3 . TRBV9 . TGTGCCAGCAGCGTAGGGCAGGGAGGAGATACGCAGTATTTT CASSVGQGGDTQYF
TRBJ2-1 . TRBV27 TRBD2 TGTGCCAGCAGCAGGCAGGTACCCTCTCTCGGACTAGCGGGGGGAATAGATGAGCAGTTCTTC CASSRQVPSLGLAGGIDEQFF
TRBJ2-6 . TRBV25-1 . TGTGCCAGCAGGACGGGCTCTGGGGCCAACGTCCTGACTTTC CASRTGSGANVLTF
TRBJ1-2 . TRBV7-9 . TGTGCCAGCAGCTCACAGCTAACCAACTATGGCTACACCTTC CASSSQLTNYGYTF
TRBJ1-2 . TRBV9 . TGTGCCAGCAGCGTAGGCGATACAGGGACTAACTATGGCTACACCTTC CASSVGDTGTNYGYTF
TRBJ2-1 once TRBV7-8 . TGTGCCAGCAGCTTAGCAGGGTCAGGCTACAATGAGCAGTTCTTC CASSLAGSGYNEQFF
TRBJ2-5 once TRBV5-4 . TGTGCCAGCAGCTTGGCCATGGGTCAAGAGACCCAGTACTTC CASSLAMGQETQYF
TRBJ1-5 few TRBV11-2 TRBD1 TGTGCCAGCAGCAACGACAGGGGCAATCAGCCCCAGCATTTT CASSNDRGNQPQHF
TRBJ1-6 . TRBV11-2 . TGTGCCAGCAGCTCGAGGACAGAGAATTCACCCCTCCACTTT CASSSRTENSPLHF
TRBJ2-5 . TRBV10-2 TRBD1 TGCGCCAGCAGTGACCTCCGACAGGGGACCTACCAAGAGACCCAGTACTTC CASSDLRQGTYQETQYF